One and the same sample provided the 12 T cell receptor beta chains below, sequenced in a study of T cells after posttransplantation cyclophosphamide. Profiled with immunoSEQ multiplex PCR; TCRdb holds only in-frame clones, not every one. Observed in the sample are fewer than 40,000 clones, none of them singletons. Sequenced material: PBMCs. These TCRs come from a woman between 45 and 60 years old in good health and a related stem cell transplant donor.

This clone was seen repeatedly, ten times or more. The CDR3 nucleotides are TGTGCCAGCAGCTTAGGAGGGTCCGGAAAGCAAGATACGCAGTATTTT. Its protein is CASSLGGSGKQDTQYF. The chain recombines TRBV7-2 with TRBJ2-3; perhaps TRBD2 as D (5 bases). V was clipped by 1 base and J by 5 bases, with 16 bases between them. CDR1 SGHTA and CDR2 FQGNSA come from the germline V gene. The CDR3 runs to 16 residues.

This clone was found many times. The chain uses TRBV4-1 and TRBJ1-5; TRBD1 is a possible D gene (6 bases). Germline assignment: CDR1 MGHRA and CDR2 YSYEKL. The CDR3 sequence is 17 residues long. V shed 0 bases and J shed 1 base, with 13 bases lying between them. The CDR3 region has the DNA TGCGCCAGCAGCCAAGAGAGGGGGGGCGGGAGCAATCAGCCCCAGCATTTT. Its translation is CASSQERGGGSNQPQHF.

This clone rates as medium-sized (0.01 to 0.1%). J is TRBJ1-2 and V is TRBV2; D gene ambiguous. CDR3 length equals 9 residues. The ends were cut back, 4 bases at V and 11 bases at J, with 5 bases in the middle. Per germline, CDR1 SNHLY and CDR2 FYNNEI. CDR3 bases: TGTGCCAGCAGTGCCTCGTACACCTTC. Residues: CASSASYTF.

This clone was seen repeatedly, ten times or more. This sequence joins TRBV7-3 and TRBJ1-2, with no clear D. V lost 4 bases, J lost 8 bases, and 17 bases lay in between. Germline V gene data show CDR1 as SGHTA and CDR2 as FQGTGA. The CDR3 is 14 residues long. The chain's CDR3 is CASSSTPRPEGYTF. The CDR3 DNA is TGTGCCAGCAGCTCTACCCCGAGGCCTGAGGGCTACACCTTC.

This clone was seen at least ten times. This chain joins TRBV30 and TRBJ2-1; D might be TRBD2 (5 bases). V was shortened by 4 bases and J by 5 bases, with 21 bases between the two germline ends. Germline assignment: CDR1 GTSNPN and CDR2 SVGIG (reference sequence). This CDR3 is built from 16 residues. CDR3 amino acids: CAWTTILGTEDNEQFF. CDR3 sequence (DNA): TGTGCCTGGACCACTATTCTGGGCACGGAGGACAATGAGCAGTTCTTC.

This clone was observed many times. The chain links TRBV28 to TRBJ2-7; D is undetermined. Germline values: CDR1 MDHEN, CDR2 SYDVKM. Trimming pared 4 bases from V and 3 bases from J, leaving 13 bases between. CDR3 size: 14 residues. The CDR3 loop is CASSSVDLSYEQYF. DNA for the CDR3: TGTGCCAGCAGTTCTGTCGACTTGAGCTACGAGCAGTACTTC.

Many counts were recorded for this clone. V and J are TRBV19 and TRBJ1-1; 8 positions agree with TRBD1. Looked up from germline, CDR1 is LNHDA and CDR2 is SQIVND (reference sequence). CDR3 length: 15 residues. V shed 5 bases, J shed 6 bases, and the junction held 11 bases outside the gene matches. CDR3 sequence (DNA): TGTGCCAGTAGTGCGACGACAGGGGCTTATGCTGAAGCTTTCTTT. Amino acids: CASSATTGAYAEAFF.

This chain connects TRBV7-8 to TRBJ2-5; the match to TRBD1 covers 10 bases. The V gene's germline CDR1 is SGHVS and CDR2 FQNEAQ. V shed 10 bases and J 5 bases; nucleotides not matched to a gene: 10. The CDR3 runs 14 residues. In DNA form, the CDR3 reads TGTGCCACAACAGACAGGGGGCGGTTGGAGACCCAGTACTTC. This gives the protein CATTDRGRLETQYF.

This clone came up many times. The chain couples TRBV28 to TRBJ1-2, with 9 bases lining up with TRBD1. The J segment lost 9 bases and the V segment lost 6 bases, leaving 8 bases of the junction unmatched. The CDR3 spans 13 residues. Germline CDR1 is MDHEN and CDR2 is SYDVKM. The CDR3 reads CASSPTGGISYTF. CDR3 in DNA: TGTGCCAGCAGCCCGACAGGGGGAATAAGCTACACCTTC.

Ten or more counts support this clone. V is TRBV9 and J is TRBJ2-1, with TRBD1 identical over 8 bases. This CDR3 is 15 amino acids long. J lost 6 bases, V lost 6 bases, and 11 bases had no gene match. Germline lookup yields CDR1 SGDLS and CDR2 YYNGEE. The CDR3 region is CASTTGGQNINEQFF. As DNA, the CDR3 is TGTGCCAGCACCACAGGGGGACAGAACATCAATGAGCAGTTCTTC.

J is TRBJ1-1 and V is TRBV5-4; 9 nucleotides match TRBD1. From germline, CDR1 is SGHNT and CDR2 YYREEE (reference sequence). The V gene end was trimmed by 4 bases and the J gene end by 6 bases; junction bases not matched to a gene: 7. The CDR3 covers 14 residues. CDR3 residues: CASSKGQGTSEAFF. As DNA, the CDR3 is TGTGCCAGCAGCAAAGGACAGGGGACTTCTGAAGCTTTCTTT. Based on the CDR3 plus reference TRBV5-4 and TRBJ1-1, the full variable domain is ETGVTQSPTHLIKTRGQQVTLRCSSQSGHNTVSWYQQALGQGPQFIFQYYREEENGRGNFPPRFSGLQFPNYSSELNVNALELDDSALYLCASSKGQGTSEAFFGQGTRLTVV.

This clone was seen many times. The chain combines TRBV6-4 with TRBJ2-1; 9 bases align to TRBD2. V was pared by 3 bases and J by 3 bases, with 3 bases of the junction left unmatched. The CDR3 covers 15 residues. CDR1 and CDR2 from the germline V gene are MRHNA and SNTAGT. CDR3 in amino acids: CASSEGRGGYNEQFF. The CDR3 DNA reads TGTGCCAGCAGTGAAGGGCGGGGGGGCTACAATGAGCAGTTCTTC.